This is a list of T cell receptor beta chains from one sample in a study of PD-1 blockade in mismatch repair-deficient tumors. The repertoire was sequenced with immunoSEQ multiplex PCR; TCRdb's copy has only in-frame clones and lacks some. The sample shows 9,000 to 10,000 clones, 85% to 90% of them seen only once. The sample in question was PBMCs, obtained about 46 weeks after starting pembrolizumab. Receptors originate from an adult with mismatch repair-deficient cancer. CDR3s include the opening cysteine and the closing phenylalanine or tryptophan. The D gene is left open where the match is weak. Clone size is shown for a subset of rows, as once, few, many or a class of expanded clone.

CDR3,DNA,size,V,D,J
CASSLVLGAPQGYGYTF,TGTGCCAGCAGCTTAGTTTTAGGGGCGCCTCAAGGCTATGGCTACACCTTC,NA,TRBV7-9,NA,TRBJ1-2
CASSLGSGRAGSPLHF,TGTGCCAGCAGCTTAGGGTCGGGCAGGGCTGGGTCACCCCTCCACTTT,NA,TRBV7-9,NA,TRBJ1-6
CASSFGSGELFF,TGTGCCAGCAGTTTCGGGTCCGGGGAGCTGTTTTTT,NA,TRBV28,NA,TRBJ2-2
CATSRGGQSNEKLFF,TGTGCCACCAGCAGAGGGGGACAATCTAATGAAAAACTGTTTTTT,NA,TRBV15,NA,TRBJ1-4
CASSLSPPQGSDTQYF,TGTGCCAGCAGTTTATCCCCCCCGCAGGGTTCAGATACGCAGTATTTT,NA,TRBV27,NA,TRBJ2-3
CASKKREGYNEQFF,TGTGCCAGCAAAAAGCGGGAGGGTTACAATGAGCAGTTCTTC,NA,TRBV27,TRBD2,TRBJ2-1
CSVTGQGTGGELFF,TGCAGCGTGACAGGACAGGGAACGGGCGGGGAGCTGTTTTTT,NA,TRBV29-1,TRBD1,TRBJ2-2
CASSFSVAGEGEQYF,TGTGCCAGCTCCTTCTCGGTAGCGGGAGAGGGCGAGCAGTACTTC,few,TRBV18,TRBD2,TRBJ2-7
CASSYHTGTGGEKLFF,TGTGCCAGCAGTTACCACACCGGGACAGGGGGTGAAAAACTGTTTTTT,NA,TRBV6-5,TRBD1,TRBJ1-4
CASRDFPYEQYF,TGTGCCAGCCGGGACTTCCCGTACGAGCAGTACTTC,NA,TRBV6-6,NA,TRBJ2-7
CATSRTSGRLNEQFF,TGTGCCACCAGCAGAACTAGCGGGAGACTAAATGAGCAGTTCTTC,NA,TRBV15,TRBD2,TRBJ2-1
CARLGQGGNIQYF,TGTGCCCGCCTGGGACAAGGGGGAAACATTCAGTACTTC,few,TRBV6-8,NA,TRBJ2-4
CASSLQTSGNTIYF,TGTGCCAGCAGCCTCCAGACATCTGGAAACACCATATATTTT,NA,TRBV9,NA,TRBJ1-3
CASSFPWRGNSNQPQHF,TGTGCCAGCAGTTTCCCCTGGAGGGGCAATAGCAATCAGCCCCAGCATTTT,NA,TRBV28,NA,TRBJ1-5
CASSYRRGEAFF,TGTGCCAGCAGCTACCGTCGGGGGGAAGCTTTCTTT,NA,TRBV6-5,NA,TRBJ1-1
CASSRLAGVDNEQFF,TGTGCTAGCAGCAGACTAGCGGGAGTTGACAATGAGCAGTTCTTC,NA,TRBV7-7,TRBD2,TRBJ2-1
CASSLAGPNTGELFF,TGTGCCAGCAGCTTAGCGGGCCCGAACACCGGGGAGCTGTTTTTT,NA,TRBV5-6,NA,TRBJ2-2
CASSPGLSQVAQYF,TGTGCCAGCAGTCCGGGACTTTCCCAGGTGGCCCAGTACTTC,NA,TRBV6-5,NA,TRBJ2-5
CASSPDRTYSNQPQHF,TGTGCCAGCTCACCTGACAGAACTTATAGCAATCAGCCCCAGCATTTT,NA,TRBV18,NA,TRBJ1-5
CASSTGGKVYGYTF,TGTGCCAGCAGCACAGGGGGCAAGGTCTATGGCTACACCTTC,NA,TRBV28,TRBD1,TRBJ1-2
CASSPWTGGTGSGNTIYF,TGTGCCAGCAGCCCTTGGACAGGGGGCACGGGATCTGGAAACACCATATATTTT,NA,TRBV5-4,TRBD1,TRBJ1-3
CASTGWSQPQHF,TGTGCCAGCACCGGCTGGAGTCAGCCCCAGCATTTT,NA,TRBV2,NA,TRBJ1-5
CASSLGGRGYEQYF,TGTGCCAGCAGCTTAGGCGGGAGGGGTTACGAGCAGTACTTC,NA,TRBV11-2,TRBD2,TRBJ2-7
CASSQGPRISGNTIYF,TGCGCCAGCAGCCAAGGTCCCAGGATCTCTGGAAACACCATATATTTT,once,TRBV4-1,NA,TRBJ1-3
CASSETGGLGNIQYF,TGTGCCAGCAGTGAGACGGGAGGGCTAGGGAACATTCAGTACTTC,NA,TRBV2,TRBD2,TRBJ2-4
CASGRQGANYGYTF,TGTGCCAGCGGTAGGCAGGGCGCAAACTATGGCTACACCTTC,NA,TRBV6-1,NA,TRBJ1-2
CASSLGAVSSYEQYF,TGTGCCAGCAGCTTAGGGGCAGTGTCCTCCTACGAGCAGTACTTC,NA,TRBV7-2,NA,TRBJ2-7
CASSPGSLDGPPQHF,TGTGCCAGCTCACCCGGGTCCCTGGATGGTCCGCCCCAGCATTTT,NA,TRBV18,NA,TRBJ1-5
CASSLRSRDTTPYEQYF,TGTGCCAGCAGTTTAAGGAGCCGGGACACTACCCCCTACGAGCAGTACTTC,few,TRBV27,NA,TRBJ2-7
CASSDTQGLAGVVEQYF,TGTGCCAGCAGTGATACCCAAGGACTAGCGGGAGTGGTCGAGCAGTACTTC,NA,TRBV27,TRBD2,TRBJ2-7
CASSLGGHLRTDTQYF,TGTGCCAGCAGCTTAGGGGGGCATCTACGCACAGATACGCAGTATTTT,NA,TRBV7-9,NA,TRBJ2-3
CASSPRQAGYQETQYF,TGTGCCAGTAGTCCCCGGCAAGCGGGGTACCAAGAGACCCAGTACTTC,NA,TRBV19,TRBD2,TRBJ2-5
CASSVEPSGRNEQYF,TGTGCCAGCAGCGTAGAACCTAGCGGGAGAAACGAGCAGTACTTC,NA,TRBV9,TRBD2,TRBJ2-7
CASSQSSGGNTIYF,TGTGCCAGCAGCCAATCCAGCGGGGGAAACACCATATATTTT,few,TRBV14,NA,TRBJ1-3
CASAKTGAFEKLFF,TGTGCCAGCGCCAAAACAGGGGCGTTCGAAAAACTGTTTTTT,NA,TRBV28,TRBD1,TRBJ1-4
CASSLVPGEGDEQFF,TGCGCCAGCAGCTTGGTGCCAGGGGAGGGGGATGAGCAGTTCTTC,few,TRBV5-1,NA,TRBJ2-1
CASGGSSSTDTQYF,TGTGCCAGCGGGGGCTCCTCTAGCACAGATACGCAGTATTTT,NA,TRBV27,NA,TRBJ2-3
CASSLLAVEQYF,TGTGCCAGCAGCTTATTGGCCGTCGAGCAGTACTTC,NA,TRBV7-9,NA,TRBJ2-7
CASSLGTGHNQPQHF,TGTGCCAGCAGCCTCGGGACAGGCCACAATCAGCCCCAGCATTTT,NA,TRBV4-2,TRBD1,TRBJ1-5
CASSLATGAEAFF,TGTGCCAGCAGCTTAGCTACAGGGGCGGAAGCTTTCTTT,once,TRBV7-6,TRBD1,TRBJ1-1
CASSQGPRARTEAFF,TGCGCCAGCAGCCAAGGGCCGAGGGCCCGCACTGAAGCTTTCTTT,NA,TRBV4-1,NA,TRBJ1-1
CASSQGTEQYF,TGTGCCAGCAGCCAGGGGACCGAGCAGTACTTC,few,TRBV6-5,NA,TRBJ2-7
CASSYSAGSNQPQHF,TGTGCCAGCAGTTACTCAGCAGGTTCCAATCAGCCCCAGCATTTT,NA,TRBV6-5,NA,TRBJ1-5
CASSAHRTGEGETQYF,TGTGCCAGCAGTGCTCATAGGACAGGGGAAGGAGAGACCCAGTACTTC,NA,TRBV6-1,TRBD1,TRBJ2-5
CASSPRRDYEKHEQYF,TGTGCCAGCAGCCCTCGGCGGGACTACGAGAAACACGAGCAGTACTTC,NA,TRBV7-8,TRBD2,TRBJ2-7
CASSVVTGARKHSEAFF,TGTGCCAGCAGCGTAGTTACAGGGGCTAGGAAGCACAGTGAAGCTTTCTTT,NA,TRBV5-6,TRBD1,TRBJ1-1